This entry lists 25 T cell receptor beta chains sequenced from one sample in a study of blood T cell repertoires in COVID-19. Some clones are missing from TCRdb's copy, which holds only in-frame ones; the method was immunoSEQ multiplex PCR. The sample has roughly 40,000 clones, over 70% seen once. The specimen was peripheral blood. These receptors were taken from a man between 70 and 80 years old with acute or convalescent COVID-19.

V gene TRBV6-2 or TRBV6-3 combines with J gene TRBJ2-1; TRBD2 matches 7 bases. The CDR3 has 14 residues. Trimming cost V 2 bases and J 3 bases; bases outside gene matches: 1. The germline V gene encodes CDR1 MNHEY and CDR2 SVGEGT. CDR3 amino acids: CASSYGGSYNEQFF. For the CDR3, the DNA is TGTGCCAGCAGTTACGGCGGGAGCTACAATGAGCAGTTCTTC.

V is TRBV27 and J is TRBJ2-7, with D possibly being TRBD1 (6 bases). CDR3 length: 15 amino acids. Germline values: CDR1 MNHEY, CDR2 SMNVEV (reference sequence). Trimming pared 6 bases from V and 3 bases from J, leaving 18 bases between. CDR3 DNA sequence: TGTGCCAGCAGCTACAAACAGGGAGTCGGCTACGAGCAGTACTTC. Translated: CASSYKQGVGYEQYF.

The J gene is TRBJ2-3, the V gene TRBV19; maybe TRBD2 (6 bases). Germline loops: CDR1 LNHDA, CDR2 SQIVND (reference sequence). The length of the CDR3 is 13 residues. The germline V and J ends were trimmed by 6 bases and 5 bases, with 12 bases remaining between them. In DNA form, the CDR3 reads TGTGCCAGTAGGGCGACTAGTTTAGATACGCAGTATTTT. Amino acid sequence: CASRATSLDTQYF.

This chain uses TRBV4-2 with TRBJ2-7; unclear D gene. V lost 1 base, J lost 0 bases, and 7 bases lay in between. The CDR3 has 14 amino acids. Germline CDR1 LGHNA, CDR2 YNFKEQ. CDR3 protein: CASSQVPVSYEQYF. CDR3 bases: TGTGCCAGCAGCCAAGTACCGGTCTCCTACGAGCAGTACTTC.

In its sample, this clone was seen once. The chain combines TRBV5-1 with TRBJ1-2; D is possibly TRBD1 (5 bases). Germline loops: CDR1 SGHRS, CDR2 YFSETQ. The V end was cut by 0 bases, the J end by 4 bases, with 13 bases between. This CDR3 region has 15 residues. The CDR3 spells CASSLERGTGYGYTF. CDR3 coding DNA: TGCGCCAGCAGCTTGGAAAGAGGGACTGGCTATGGCTACACCTTC. Full variable domain (missing parts from reference TRBV5-1 and TRBJ1-2): KAGVTQTPRYLIKTRGQQVTLSCSPISGHRSVSWYQQTPGQGLQFLFEYFSETQRNKGNFPGRFSGRQFSNSRSEMNVSTLELGDSALYLCASSLERGTGYGYTFGSGTRLTVV.

This clone appeared a single time. The chain recombines TRBV19 with TRBJ2-3; TRBD2 matches 10 bases. The CDR3 is 16 residues long. Germline-derived CDR1 and CDR2 are LNHDA and SQIVND (reference sequence). Trimming at V came to 3 bases and at J to 2 bases, leaving 5 bases not matched to a gene. The CDR3 DNA sequence: TGTGCCAGTAGTATGTCTAGCGGGGGCACCACAGATACGCAGTATTTT. Encoded protein: CASSMSSGGTTDTQYF.

V gene TRBV15 combines with J gene TRBJ1-5; tentatively, D is TRBD1 (6 bases). Germline CDR1 is LNHNV and CDR2 is YYDKDF (reference sequence). This CDR3 spans 13 amino acids. V shed 6 bases and J shed 4 bases, with 10 bases lying between them. CDR3 sequence: CATSSQGNQPQHF. The DNA for the CDR3 is TGTGCCACCAGTTCCCAGGGGAATCAGCCCCAGCATTTT.

The CDR3 loop reads CASSLGAGLGGYTF. For the CDR3, the DNA is TGTGCCAGCAGCTTAGGGGCAGGTCTTGGTGGCTACACCTTC. The rearrangement uses TRBV7-9 and TRBJ1-2; D not resolved. Germline V gene data show CDR1 as SEHNR and CDR2 as FQNEAQ (reference sequence). Trimming removed 1 base at V and 7 bases at J, with 13 bases between. The length of the CDR3 is 14 residues. The entire variable domain, with the rest obtained from reference TRBV7-9 and TRBJ1-2, is as follows: DTGVSQNPRHKITKRGQNVTFRCDPISEHNRLYWYRQTLGQGPEFLTYFQNEAQLEKSRLLSDRFSAERPKGSFSTLEIQRTEQGDSAMYLCASSLGAGLGGYTFGSGTRLTVV.

This chain links TRBV11-2 with TRBJ1-1; D is uncertain. Germline CDR1 SGHAT, CDR2 FQNNGV. CDR3 length: 14 amino acids. V gave up 2 bases and J gave up 1 base, with 8 bases separating them. CDR3 in DNA: TGTGCCAGCAGCTTACCCCGACAGAACACTGAAGCTTTCTTT. Translating it yields CASSLPRQNTEAFF.

This clone was recorded a few times. V gene TRBV6-4 combines with J gene TRBJ2-7; 7 bases align to TRBD1. The CDR3 loop spans 14 amino acids. Germline-derived CDR1 and CDR2 are MRHNA and SNTAGT. With 8 bases clipped from V and 7 bases from J, the junction kept 14 bases outside the gene matches. Written as DNA, the CDR3 is TGTGCCAGCGCCCGTGTGCCAGGGGGTTATGAGCAGTACTTC. Translated: CASARVPGGYEQYF.

The rearrangement uses TRBV6-4 and TRBJ1-2; TRBD1 agrees at 9 bases. The ends lost 0 bases at V and 6 bases at J; junction bases unmatched: 5. The CDR3 loop spans 15 amino acids. Germline loops: CDR1 MRHNA, CDR2 SNTAGT. CDR3 DNA: TGTGCCAGCAGTGACTCGACAGGGGGGCGTAATGGCTACACCTTC. Translation gives CASSDSTGGRNGYTF.

The chain links TRBV27 to TRBJ1-5; TRBD1 matches at 9 bases. The CDR3 totals 14 residues. CDR1 and CDR2 (germline): MNHEY, SMNVEV (reference sequence). V lost 4 bases and J lost 9; bases outside the gene matches: 7. The chain's CDR3 is CASSSGQGQAPQHF. CDR3 DNA sequence: TGTGCCAGCAGTTCAGGACAGGGGCAGGCGCCCCAGCATTTT.

The DNA of the CDR3 is TGCGCCAGCAGCCTCCTCTGGACAGGAATCTCAACTAATGAAAAACTGTTTTTT. Protein product: CASSLLWTGISTNEKLFF. The chain is built from TRBV4-1 and TRBJ1-4; TRBD1 agrees at 7 bases. J was trimmed by 0 bases and V by 4 bases; bases with no gene match: 11. Germline V gene lookup returns CDR1 MGHRA and CDR2 YSYEKL. The CDR3 is 18 amino acids.

The chain couples TRBV9 to TRBJ1-2, with D perhaps TRBD1 (6 bases). Deletions cut 3 bases from V and 0 bases from J, with 15 bases between. This CDR3 has 16 residues. Per germline, CDR1 SGDLS and CDR2 YYNGEE. CDR3 amino acids: CASSATGQPSNYGYTF. As DNA, the CDR3 is TGTGCCAGCAGCGCTACCGGACAGCCATCTAACTATGGCTACACCTTC.

As DNA, the CDR3 is TGTGCCAGCAGTTACTTGGGACAGGGGACCTACGAGCAGTACTTC. It specifies CASSYLGQGTYEQYF. This sequence joins TRBV6-2 or TRBV6-3 and TRBJ2-7, with 10 bases lining up with TRBD1. J was trimmed by 2 bases and V by 1 base; bases with no gene match: 2. Germline V gene data show CDR1 as MNHEY and CDR2 as SVGEGT. This CDR3 region has 15 residues.

The chain combines TRBV9 with TRBJ1-2; the D gene is possibly TRBD1 (6 bases). Germline V gene lookup returns CDR1 SGDLS and CDR2 YYNGEE. The CDR3 consists of 15 residues. Trimming stripped 4 bases from V and 4 bases from J, with 17 bases between. This CDR3 is CASSTGSVRGYGYTF. The CDR3 nucleotides read TGTGCCAGCAGCACAGGGTCGGTACGGGGCTATGGCTACACCTTC.

The rearrangement joins TRBV5-1 to TRBJ2-7, with D perhaps TRBD1 (6 bases). The CDR3 contains 15 residues. Germline V lookup: CDR1 SGHRS, CDR2 YFSETQ. V lost 3 bases and J 4 bases, leaving 17 bases between the germline ends. The CDR3: CASSSRRPGEYEQYF. The CDR3 region has the DNA TGCGCCAGCAGCTCTCGACGCCCAGGGGAGTACGAGCAGTACTTC.

The chain joins TRBV18 to TRBJ2-7; D possibly corresponds to TRBD2 (5 bases). Deletions cut 2 bases from V and 8 bases from J, with 13 bases between. The CDR3 spans 13 residues. From germline, CDR1 is KGHSH and CDR2 LQKENI. This chain's CDR3 is CASSPESTGKQYF. The CDR3 coding sequence is TGTGCCAGCTCACCAGAATCGACGGGGAAGCAGTACTTC.

In nucleotides, the CDR3 is TGTGCCAGCAGCCAAGATTTTCGGGGTAGCTCTGGAAACACCATATATTTT. Protein sequence: CASSQDFRGSSGNTIYF. The rearrangement joins TRBV4-2 to TRBJ1-3, with D uncertain. Germline-derived CDR1 and CDR2 are LGHNA and YNFKEQ. CDR3 size: 17 residues. V was shortened by 0 bases and J by 0 bases, with 12 bases between the two germline ends.

The chain employs TRBV7-3 and TRBJ2-2; 15 bases are a match to TRBD2. The trim removed 5 bases at V and 0 bases at J, leaving 7 bases unmatched. The germline CDR1 and CDR2 sequences are SGHTA and FQGTGA. CDR3 length: 19 amino acids. The CDR3 sequence: CASSPKGLAGGPNTGELFF. CDR3 DNA: TGTGCCAGCAGCCCCAAGGGACTAGCGGGGGGCCCGAACACCGGGGAGCTGTTTTTT.

CDR3 region: CASSESGYTEAFF. The CDR3 DNA follows: TGTGCCAGCAGCGAAAGCGGCTACACTGAAGCTTTCTTT. The V gene is TRBV2, the J gene TRBJ1-1; D is undetermined. The germline V gene encodes CDR1 SNHLY and CDR2 FYNNEI. With 6 bases removed from V and 3 bases from J, the gap between germline ends came to 11 bases. The CDR3 has 13 residues. Full variable domain (rest looked up from reference TRBV2 and TRBJ1-1): EPEVTQTPSHQVTQMGQEVILRCVPISNHLYFYWYRQILGQKVEFLVSFYNNEISEKSEIFDDQFSVERPDGSNFTLKIRSTKLEDSAMYFCASSESGYTEAFFGQGTRLTVV.

In its sample, this clone was seen a few times. V gene TRBV9 combines with J gene TRBJ1-2; tentative D call: TRBD1 (5 bases). Germline CDR1 reads SGDLS; CDR2 reads YYNGEE. Trimming removed 0 bases at V and 4 bases at J, with 7 bases between. CDR3 size: 13 residues. CDR3 residues: CASSVADSYGYTF. DNA for the CDR3: TGTGCCAGCAGCGTAGCCGACAGCTATGGCTACACCTTC.

The chain is built from TRBV27 and TRBJ2-7, with a tentative D call TRBD1 (6 bases). There are 13 residues in the CDR3. Between the trimmed V and J ends, which lost 7 bases and 4 bases, there was a span of 14 bases. Germline lookup yields CDR1 MNHEY and CDR2 SMNVEV (reference sequence). CDR3 in amino acids: CASTGQSRYEQYF. The CDR3 DNA follows: TGTGCCAGCACTGGACAGTCTCGATACGAGCAGTACTTC.

The chain uses TRBV5-4 and TRBJ1-1; 8 bases align to TRBD1. Germline CDR1 and CDR2: SGHNT and YYREEE (reference sequence). This CDR3 contains 14 residues. The J segment lost 4 bases and the V segment lost 4 bases, leaving 6 bases of the junction unmatched. Written as DNA, the CDR3 is TGTGCCAGCAGCCCTAACAGGGGGGGCACTGAAGCTTTCTTT. Amino acid sequence: CASSPNRGGTEAFF.

This clone has only a few counts. J is TRBJ2-1 and V is TRBV24-1, with D tentatively TRBD1 (5 bases). V was trimmed by 3 bases and J by 1 base, leaving 15 bases between them. Germline V gene sequence: CDR1 KGHDR, CDR2 SFDVKD. CDR3 length: 17 residues. This CDR3 reads CATSDGQGRSSYNEQFF. CDR3 coding DNA: TGTGCCACCAGTGATGGGCAGGGAAGAAGTTCCTACAATGAGCAGTTCTTC.